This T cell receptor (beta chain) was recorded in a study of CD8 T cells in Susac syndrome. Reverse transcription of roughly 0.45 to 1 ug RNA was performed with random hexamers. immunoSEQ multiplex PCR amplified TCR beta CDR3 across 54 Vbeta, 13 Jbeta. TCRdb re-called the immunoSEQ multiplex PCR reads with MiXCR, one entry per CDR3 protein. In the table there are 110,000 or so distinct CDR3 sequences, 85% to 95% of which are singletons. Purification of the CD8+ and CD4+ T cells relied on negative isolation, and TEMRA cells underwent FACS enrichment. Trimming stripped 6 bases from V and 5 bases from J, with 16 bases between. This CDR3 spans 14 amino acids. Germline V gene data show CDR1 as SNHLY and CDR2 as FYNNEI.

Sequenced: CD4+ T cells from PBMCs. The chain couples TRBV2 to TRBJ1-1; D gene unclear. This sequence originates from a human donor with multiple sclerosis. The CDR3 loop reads CASSIDFRITEAFF. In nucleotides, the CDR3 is TGTGCCAGCAGCATTGATTTCAGGATTACTGAAGCTTTCTTT.